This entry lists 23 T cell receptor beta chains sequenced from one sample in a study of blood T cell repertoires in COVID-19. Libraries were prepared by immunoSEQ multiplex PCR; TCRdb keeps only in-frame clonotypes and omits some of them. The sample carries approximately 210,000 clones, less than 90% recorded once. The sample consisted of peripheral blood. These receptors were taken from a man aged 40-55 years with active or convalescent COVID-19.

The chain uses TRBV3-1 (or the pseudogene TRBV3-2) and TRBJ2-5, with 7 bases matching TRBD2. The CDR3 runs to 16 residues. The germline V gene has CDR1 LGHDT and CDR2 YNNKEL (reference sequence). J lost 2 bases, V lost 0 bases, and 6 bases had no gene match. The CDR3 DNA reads TGTGCCAGCAGCCAAGATTTAGCGGGCACACAAGAGACCCAGTACTTC. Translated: CASSQDLAGTQETQYF.

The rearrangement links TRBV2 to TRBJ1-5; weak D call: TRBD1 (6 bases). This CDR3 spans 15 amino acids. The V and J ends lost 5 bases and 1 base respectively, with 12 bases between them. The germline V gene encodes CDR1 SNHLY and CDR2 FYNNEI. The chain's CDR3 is CASSKQGVSNQPQHF. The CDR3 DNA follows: TGTGCCAGCAGTAAACAGGGAGTAAGCAATCAGCCCCAGCATTTT.

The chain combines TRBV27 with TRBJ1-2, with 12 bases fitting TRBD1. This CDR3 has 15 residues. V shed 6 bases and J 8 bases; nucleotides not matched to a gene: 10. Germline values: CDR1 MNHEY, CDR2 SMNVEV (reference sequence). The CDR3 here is CASSRSGTGGPGYTF. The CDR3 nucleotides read TGTGCCAGCAGCCGTTCCGGGACAGGGGGCCCGGGCTACACCTTC.

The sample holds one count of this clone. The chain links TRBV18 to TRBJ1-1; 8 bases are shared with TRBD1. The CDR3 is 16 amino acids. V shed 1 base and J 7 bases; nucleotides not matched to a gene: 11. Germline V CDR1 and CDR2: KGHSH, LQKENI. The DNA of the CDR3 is TGTGCCAGCTCACCACGGACGGACAGGGTTGATGGTGAAGCTTTCTTT. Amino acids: CASSPRTDRVDGEAFF.

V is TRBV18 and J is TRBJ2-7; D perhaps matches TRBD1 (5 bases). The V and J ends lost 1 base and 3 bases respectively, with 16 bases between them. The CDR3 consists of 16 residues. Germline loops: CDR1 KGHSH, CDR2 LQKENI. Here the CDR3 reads CASSPLPTASHYEQYF. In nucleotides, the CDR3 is TGTGCCAGCTCACCACTCCCGACAGCTTCCCACTACGAGCAGTACTTC.

The CDR3 region is CAWGQGLNSGNTIYF. CDR3 DNA: TGTGCCTGGGGACAGGGTTTAAATTCTGGAAACACCATATATTTT. The chain uses TRBV30 and TRBJ1-3; 8 bases line up with TRBD1. The junction had 7 bases not matched to a gene; V was cut back by 5 bases and J by 1 base. This CDR3 has 15 residues. Germline CDR1 GTSNPN, CDR2 SVGIG (reference sequence).

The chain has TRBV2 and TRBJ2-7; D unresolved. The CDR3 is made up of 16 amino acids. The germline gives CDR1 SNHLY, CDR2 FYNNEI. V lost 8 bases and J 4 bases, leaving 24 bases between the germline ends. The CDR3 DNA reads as TGTGCCAGCCGCCGACTGAAAGTGAGTCTACAATACGAGCAGTACTTC. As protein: CASRRLKVSLQYEQYF.

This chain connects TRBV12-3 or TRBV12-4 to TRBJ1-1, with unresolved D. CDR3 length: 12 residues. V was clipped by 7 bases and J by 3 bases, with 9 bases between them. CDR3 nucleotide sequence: TGTGCCAGCATTAGTGGAGACACTGAAGCTTTCTTT. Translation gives CASISGDTEAFF.

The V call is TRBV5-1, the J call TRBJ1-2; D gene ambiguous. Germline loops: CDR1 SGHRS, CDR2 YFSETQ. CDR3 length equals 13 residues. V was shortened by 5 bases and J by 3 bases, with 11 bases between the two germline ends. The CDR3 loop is CASSSGGDYGYTF. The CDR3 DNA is TGCGCCAGCAGTAGCGGCGGAGACTATGGCTACACCTTC.

The chain's CDR3 is CASRSEGTEGYEQYF. CDR3 coding DNA: TGTGCAAGTCGCTCCGAGGGGACAGAAGGCTACGAGCAGTACTTC. This chain joins TRBV12-2 and TRBJ2-7; TRBD1, the table's D call, lacks a check against the DNA. TRBV12-2 has pseudogene status. The CDR3 is made up of 15 amino acids.

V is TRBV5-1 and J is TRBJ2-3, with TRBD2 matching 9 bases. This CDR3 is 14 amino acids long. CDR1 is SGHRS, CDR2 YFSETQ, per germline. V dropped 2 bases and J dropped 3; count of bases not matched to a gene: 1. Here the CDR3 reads CASSFAGGTDTQYF. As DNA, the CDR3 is TGCGCCAGCAGCTTCGCGGGAGGGACAGATACGCAGTATTTT.

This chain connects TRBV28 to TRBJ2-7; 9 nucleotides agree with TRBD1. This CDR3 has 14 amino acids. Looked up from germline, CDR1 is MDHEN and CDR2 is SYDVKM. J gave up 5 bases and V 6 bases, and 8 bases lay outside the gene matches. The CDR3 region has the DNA TGTGCCAGCAGGTGGACAGGGGCGGACAACGAGCAGTACTTC. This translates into CASRWTGADNEQYF.

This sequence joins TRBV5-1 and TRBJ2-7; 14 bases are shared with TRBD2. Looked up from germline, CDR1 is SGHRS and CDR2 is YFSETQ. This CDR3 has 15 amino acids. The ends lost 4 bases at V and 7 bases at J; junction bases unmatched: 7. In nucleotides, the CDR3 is TGCGCCAGCAGCCGGGGACTAGCGGGAGTAGGAGAGCAGTACTTC. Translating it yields CASSRGLAGVGEQYF.

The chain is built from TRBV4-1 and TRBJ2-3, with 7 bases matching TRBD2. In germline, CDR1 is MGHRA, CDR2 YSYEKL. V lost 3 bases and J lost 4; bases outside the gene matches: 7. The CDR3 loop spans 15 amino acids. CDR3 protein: CASSHWGGRADTQYF. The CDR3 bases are TGCGCCAGCAGCCATTGGGGAGGGCGGGCAGATACGCAGTATTTT.

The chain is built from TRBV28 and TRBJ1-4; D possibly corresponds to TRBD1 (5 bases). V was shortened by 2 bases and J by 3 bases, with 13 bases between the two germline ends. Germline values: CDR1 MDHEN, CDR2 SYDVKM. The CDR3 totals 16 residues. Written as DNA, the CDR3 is TGTGCCAGCAGTTTACCCGGCGGGGGGGCTAATGAAAAACTGTTTTTT. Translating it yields CASSLPGGGANEKLFF.

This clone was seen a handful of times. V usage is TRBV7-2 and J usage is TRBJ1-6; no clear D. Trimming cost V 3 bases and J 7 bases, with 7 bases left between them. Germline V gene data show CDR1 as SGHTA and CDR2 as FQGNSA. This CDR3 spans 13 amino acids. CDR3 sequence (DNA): TGTGCCAGCAGCTTGGGCCTAAATTCACCCCTCCACTTT. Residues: CASSLGLNSPLHF.

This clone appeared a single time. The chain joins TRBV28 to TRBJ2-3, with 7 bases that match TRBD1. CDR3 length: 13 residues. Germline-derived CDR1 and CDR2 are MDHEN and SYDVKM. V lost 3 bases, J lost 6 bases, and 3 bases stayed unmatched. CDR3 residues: CASSFLTGDTQYF. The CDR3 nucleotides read TGTGCCAGCAGTTTCCTGACAGGGGATACGCAGTATTTT.

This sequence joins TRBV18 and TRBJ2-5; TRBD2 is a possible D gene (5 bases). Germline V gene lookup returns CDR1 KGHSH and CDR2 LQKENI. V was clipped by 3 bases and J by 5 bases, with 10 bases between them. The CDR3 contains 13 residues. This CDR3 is CASSPAGGETQYF. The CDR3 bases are TGTGCCAGCTCACCGGCGGGTGGGGAGACCCAGTACTTC.

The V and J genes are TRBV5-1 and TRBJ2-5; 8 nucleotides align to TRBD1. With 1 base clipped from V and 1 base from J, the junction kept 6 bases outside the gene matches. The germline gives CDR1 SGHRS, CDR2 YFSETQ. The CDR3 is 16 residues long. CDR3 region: CASSLLGQGIQETQYF. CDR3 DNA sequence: TGCGCCAGCAGCTTGCTAGGACAGGGTATCCAAGAGACCCAGTACTTC.

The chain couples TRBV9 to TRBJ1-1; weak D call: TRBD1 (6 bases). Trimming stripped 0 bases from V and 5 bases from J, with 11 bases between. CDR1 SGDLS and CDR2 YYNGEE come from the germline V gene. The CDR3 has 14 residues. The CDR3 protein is CASSVEGERTEAFF. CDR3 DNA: TGTGCCAGCAGCGTAGAGGGGGAGAGAACTGAAGCTTTCTTT. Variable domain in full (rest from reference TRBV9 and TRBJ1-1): DSGVTQTPKHLITATGQRVTLRCSPRSGDLSVYWYQQSLDQGLQFLIQYYNGEERAKGNILERFSAQQFPDLHSELNLSSLELGDSALYFCASSVEGERTEAFFGQGTRLTVV.

DNA for the CDR3: TGTGCCAGCAGTCCCTGGGGTAGCGGGAGATTACGTCACGAGCAGTACTTC. Its protein product is CASSPWGSGRLRHEQYF. V is TRBV27 and J is TRBJ2-7; TRBD2 aligns across 9 bases. Germline CDR1 MNHEY, CDR2 SMNVEV (reference sequence). V dropped 5 bases and J dropped 5; count of bases not matched to a gene: 16. The CDR3 totals 17 residues.

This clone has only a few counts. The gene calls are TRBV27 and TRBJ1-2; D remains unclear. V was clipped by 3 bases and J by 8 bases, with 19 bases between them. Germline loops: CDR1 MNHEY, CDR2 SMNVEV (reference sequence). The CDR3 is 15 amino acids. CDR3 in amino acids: CASSFDPGRGNGYTF. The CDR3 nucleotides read TGTGCCAGCAGTTTCGACCCAGGTCGGGGTAACGGCTACACCTTC.

The CDR3 here is CASSSGTGREETQYF. The CDR3 bases are TGCGCCAGCAGCTCCGGGACAGGGAGGGAGGAGACCCAGTACTTC. This chain links TRBV5-1 with TRBJ2-5, with 9 bases matching TRBD1. The trim removed 3 bases at V and 5 bases at J, leaving 8 bases unmatched. This CDR3 contains 15 residues. Germline values: CDR1 SGHRS, CDR2 YFSETQ.